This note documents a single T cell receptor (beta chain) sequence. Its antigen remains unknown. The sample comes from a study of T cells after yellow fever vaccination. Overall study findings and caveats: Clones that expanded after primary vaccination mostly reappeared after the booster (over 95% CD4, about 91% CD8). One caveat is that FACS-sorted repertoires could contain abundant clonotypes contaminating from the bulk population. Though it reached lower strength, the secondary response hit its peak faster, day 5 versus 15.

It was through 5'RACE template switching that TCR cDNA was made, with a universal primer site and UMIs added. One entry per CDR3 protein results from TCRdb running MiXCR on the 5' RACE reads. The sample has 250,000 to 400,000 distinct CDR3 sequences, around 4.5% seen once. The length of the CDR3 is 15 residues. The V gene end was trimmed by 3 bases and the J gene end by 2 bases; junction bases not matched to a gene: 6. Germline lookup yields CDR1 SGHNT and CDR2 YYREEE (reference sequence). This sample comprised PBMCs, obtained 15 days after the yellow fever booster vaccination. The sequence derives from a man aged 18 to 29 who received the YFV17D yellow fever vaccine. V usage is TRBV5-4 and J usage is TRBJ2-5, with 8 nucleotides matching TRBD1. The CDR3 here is CASSSKDRGQETQYF. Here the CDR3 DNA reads TGTGCCAGCAGCTCCAAAGACAGGGGACAAGAGACCCAGTACTTC. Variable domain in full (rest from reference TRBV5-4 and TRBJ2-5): ETGVTQSPTHLIKTRGQQVTLRCSSQSGHNTVSWYQQALGQGPQFIFQYYREEENGRGNFPPRFSGLQFPNYSSELNVNALELDDSALYLCASSSKDRGQETQYFGPGTRLLVL.